This entry describes one T cell receptor (beta chain). CDR3 length equals 14 residues. The germline CDR1 and CDR2 sequences are MDHEN and SYDVKM. The V end was cut by 3 bases, the J end by 3 bases, with 12 bases between. The data stem from a study of shared clonotypes between healthy human individuals. The method was immunoSEQ multiplex PCR; TCRdb's version includes in-frame clones alone and lacks a portion of them. The data contain about 590,000 clones, roughly 95% of them singletons. Naive CD8 cells lacked CD45RO and underwent positive selection for CCR7, leaving out terminally differentiated effector memory CD45RA+ cells.

This TCR came from a woman aged 25 to 39 in good health. The sample was naive CD8+ T cells sorted from blood. This sequence joins TRBV28 and TRBJ2-7, with D maybe TRBD1 (5 bases). CDR3 loop: CASSFLGANYEQYF. The CDR3 DNA follows: TGTGCCAGCAGTTTTTTAGGGGCGAACTACGAGCAGTACTTC.